Given below is one T cell receptor (beta chain) in context. The antigen is unknown. Germline assignment: CDR1 KGHSH and CDR2 LQKENI. V was trimmed by 0 bases and J by 9 bases, leaving 6 bases between them. The CDR3 has 12 amino acids. All patients were mismatch repair deficient, assessed by either PCR or immunohistochemistry. A few pembrolizumab responders had their TCRs sequenced. This entry comes from a study of PD-1 blockade in mismatch repair-deficient tumors. Whole-study context: Enrolled about 2012-2016, patients had progressing, pretreated mismatch repair-deficient cancers of 12 to 13 types.

Study-wide results and limits: Tumor-resident clones, often absent from pretreatment blood, expanded after pembrolizumab and then contracted.

Clones were read by immunoSEQ multiplex PCR, and TCRdb kept only the in-frame ones, dropping some. This sample has approximately 80,000 clones, with roughly 80% found just once. The chain joins TRBV18 to TRBJ1-5; D unresolved. The clonotype was recovered from an adult with mismatch repair-deficient cancer. The sequencing here drew on peripheral blood, taken 44 weeks after starting pembrolizumab. The CDR3 loop is CASSPPGAPQHF. The DNA of the CDR3 is TGTGCCAGCTCACCACCCGGAGCGCCCCAGCATTTT.